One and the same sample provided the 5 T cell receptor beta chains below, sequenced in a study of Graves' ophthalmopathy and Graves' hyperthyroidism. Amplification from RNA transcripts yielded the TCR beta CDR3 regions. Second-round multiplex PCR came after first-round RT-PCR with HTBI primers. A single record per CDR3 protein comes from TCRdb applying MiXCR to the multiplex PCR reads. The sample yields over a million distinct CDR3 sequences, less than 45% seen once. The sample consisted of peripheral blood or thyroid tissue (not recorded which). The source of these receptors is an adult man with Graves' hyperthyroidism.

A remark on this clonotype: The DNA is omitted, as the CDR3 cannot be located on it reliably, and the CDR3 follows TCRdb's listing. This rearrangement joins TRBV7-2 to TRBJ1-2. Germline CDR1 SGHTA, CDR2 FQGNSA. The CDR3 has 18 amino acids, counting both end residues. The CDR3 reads CASSWRSEGTEAFFGYTF.

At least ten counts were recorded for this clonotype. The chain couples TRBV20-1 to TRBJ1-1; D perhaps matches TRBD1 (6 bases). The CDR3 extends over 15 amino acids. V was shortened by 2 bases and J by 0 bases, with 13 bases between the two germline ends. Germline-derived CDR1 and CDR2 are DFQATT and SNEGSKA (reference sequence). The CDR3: CSARRTDRMNTEAFF. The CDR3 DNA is TGCAGTGCTAGACGGACAGATAGAATGAACACTGAAGCTTTCTTT.

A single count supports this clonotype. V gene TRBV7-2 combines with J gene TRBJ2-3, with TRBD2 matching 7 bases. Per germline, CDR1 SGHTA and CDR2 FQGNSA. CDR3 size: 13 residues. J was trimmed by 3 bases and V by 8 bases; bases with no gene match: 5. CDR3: CASGSGLTDTQYF. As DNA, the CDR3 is TGTGCCAGCGGTAGCGGGTTGACAGATACGCAGTATTTT. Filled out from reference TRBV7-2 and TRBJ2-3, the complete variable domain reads GAGVSQSPSNKVTEKGKDVELRCDPISGHTALYWYRQSLGQGLEFLIYFQGNSAPDKSGLPSDRFSAERTGGSVSTLTIQRTQQEDSAVYLCASGSGLTDTQYFGPGTRLTVL.

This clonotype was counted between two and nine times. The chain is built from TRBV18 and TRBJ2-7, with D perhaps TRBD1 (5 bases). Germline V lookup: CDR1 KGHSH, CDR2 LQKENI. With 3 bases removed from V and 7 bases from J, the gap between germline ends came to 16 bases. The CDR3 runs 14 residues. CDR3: CASSPDSIVSEQYF. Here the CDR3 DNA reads TGTGCCAGCTCACCCGACAGTATAGTGTCTGAGCAGTACTTC.

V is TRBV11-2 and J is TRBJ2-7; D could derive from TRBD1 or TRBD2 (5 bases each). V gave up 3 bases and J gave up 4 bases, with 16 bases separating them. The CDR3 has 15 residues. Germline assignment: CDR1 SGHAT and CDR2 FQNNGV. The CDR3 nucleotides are TGTGCCAGCAGCTTTCGCGCAGGGAGACAATACGAGCAGTACTTC. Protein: CASSFRAGRQYEQYF.